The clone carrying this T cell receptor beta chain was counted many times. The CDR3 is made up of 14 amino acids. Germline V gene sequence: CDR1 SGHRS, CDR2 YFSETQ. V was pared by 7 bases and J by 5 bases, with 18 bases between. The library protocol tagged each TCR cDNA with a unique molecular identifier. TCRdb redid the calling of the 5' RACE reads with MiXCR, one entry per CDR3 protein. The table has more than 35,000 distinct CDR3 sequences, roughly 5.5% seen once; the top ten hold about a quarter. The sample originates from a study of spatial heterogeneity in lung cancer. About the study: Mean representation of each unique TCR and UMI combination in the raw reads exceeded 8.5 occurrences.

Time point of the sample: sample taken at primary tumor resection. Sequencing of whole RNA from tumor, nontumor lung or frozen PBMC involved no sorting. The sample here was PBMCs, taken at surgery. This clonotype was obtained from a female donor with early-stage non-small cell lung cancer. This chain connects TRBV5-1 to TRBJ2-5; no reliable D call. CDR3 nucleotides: TGCGCCAGCTCCGCCGGTGGGGTTGGGGAGACCCAGTACTTC. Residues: CASSAGGVGETQYF.